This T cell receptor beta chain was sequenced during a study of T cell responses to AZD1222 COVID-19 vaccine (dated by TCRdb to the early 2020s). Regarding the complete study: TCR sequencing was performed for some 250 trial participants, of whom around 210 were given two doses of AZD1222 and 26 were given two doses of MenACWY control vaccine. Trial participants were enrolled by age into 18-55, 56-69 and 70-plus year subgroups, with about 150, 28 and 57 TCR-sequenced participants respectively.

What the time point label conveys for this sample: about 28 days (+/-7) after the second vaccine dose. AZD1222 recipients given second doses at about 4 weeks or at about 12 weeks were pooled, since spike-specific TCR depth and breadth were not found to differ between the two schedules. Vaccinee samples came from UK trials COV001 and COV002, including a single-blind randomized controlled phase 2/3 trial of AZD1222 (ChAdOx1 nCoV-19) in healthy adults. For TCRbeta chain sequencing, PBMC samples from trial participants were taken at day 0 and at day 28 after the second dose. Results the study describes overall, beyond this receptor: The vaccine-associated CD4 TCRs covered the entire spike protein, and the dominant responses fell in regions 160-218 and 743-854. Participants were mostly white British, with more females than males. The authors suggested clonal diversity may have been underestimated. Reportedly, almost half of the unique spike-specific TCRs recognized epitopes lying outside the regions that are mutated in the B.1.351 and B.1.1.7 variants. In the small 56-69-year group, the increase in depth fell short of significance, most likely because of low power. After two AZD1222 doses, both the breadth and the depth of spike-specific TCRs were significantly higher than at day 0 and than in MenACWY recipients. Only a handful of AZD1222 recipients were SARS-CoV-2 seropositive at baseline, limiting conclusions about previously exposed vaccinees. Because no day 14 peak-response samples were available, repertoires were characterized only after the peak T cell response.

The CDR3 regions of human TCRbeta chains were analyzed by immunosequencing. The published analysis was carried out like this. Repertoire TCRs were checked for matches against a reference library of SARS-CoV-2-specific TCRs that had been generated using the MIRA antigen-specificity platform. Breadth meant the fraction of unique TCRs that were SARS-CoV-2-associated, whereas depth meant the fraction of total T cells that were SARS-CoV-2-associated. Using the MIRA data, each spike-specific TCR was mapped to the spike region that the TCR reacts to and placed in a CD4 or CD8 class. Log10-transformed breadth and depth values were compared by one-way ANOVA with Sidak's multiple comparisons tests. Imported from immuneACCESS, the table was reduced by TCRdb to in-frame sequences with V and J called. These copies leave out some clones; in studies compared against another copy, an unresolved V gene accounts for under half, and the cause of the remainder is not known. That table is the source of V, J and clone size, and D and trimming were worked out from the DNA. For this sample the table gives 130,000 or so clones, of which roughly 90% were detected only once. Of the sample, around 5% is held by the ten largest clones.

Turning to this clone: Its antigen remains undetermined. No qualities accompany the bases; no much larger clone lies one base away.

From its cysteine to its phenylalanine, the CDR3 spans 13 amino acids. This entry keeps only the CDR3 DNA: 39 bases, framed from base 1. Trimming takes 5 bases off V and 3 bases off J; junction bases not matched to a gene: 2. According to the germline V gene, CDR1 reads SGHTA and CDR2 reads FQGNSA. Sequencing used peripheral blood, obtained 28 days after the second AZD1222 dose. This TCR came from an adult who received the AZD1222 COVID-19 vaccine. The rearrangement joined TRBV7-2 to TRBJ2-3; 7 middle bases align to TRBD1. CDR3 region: CASSRQGTDTQYF. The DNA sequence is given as TGTGCCAGCAGCCGACAGGGTACAGATACGCAGTATTTT.